This T cell receptor (beta chain) was profiled in a study of T cells after yellow fever vaccination. Study conclusions and caveats: Post-booster repertoires again held most primary-vaccination clones (about 95% CD4, approximately 90% CD8).

UMIs were added to TCR cDNA along with a universal primer site when it was made by 5'RACE template switching. From the 5' RACE reads, TCRdb called clonotypes with MiXCR, one entry per CDR3 protein. The data hold some 200,000 distinct CDR3 sequences, with approximately 11% observed a single time. Per germline, CDR1 SGHVS and CDR2 FQNEAQ. The ends were cut back, 5 bases at V and 8 bases at J, with 19 bases in the middle. This CDR3 is 15 amino acids long. In the case of this clonotype: Antigen specificity is unknown.

The sequence came from a man in his late teens or twenties who received the YFV17D yellow fever vaccine. The source was CD8+ T cells sorted from PBMCs, collected 15 days after the yellow fever booster vaccination. The rearrangement links TRBV7-8 to TRBJ2-1; perhaps TRBD2 as D (5 bases). The CDR3 reads CASSQVPGILHEQFF. As DNA, the CDR3 is TGTGCCAGCAGCCAGGTCCCGGGGATCCTACATGAGCAGTTCTTC. Full variable domain (rest looked up from reference TRBV7-8 and TRBJ2-1): GAGVSQSPRYKVAKRGQDVALRCDPISGHVSLFWYQQALGQGPEFLTYFQNEAQLDKSGLPSDRFFAERPEGSVSTLKIQRTQQEDSAVYLCASSQVPGILHEQFFGPGTRLTVL.